Following are 2 T cell receptor gamma chains from one sample sequenced in a study of intestinal T cells in coeliac disease. Each case's genomic DNA was extracted from ten roughly 5-µm formalin-fixed paraffin-embedded scrolls. LymphoTrack primers amplified TRG sequences from about 0.2 ug of biopsy DNA. TCRdb fed the multiplex PCR reads to CATT. The sample has hundreds of gamma-chain clones; roughly 50% are singletons. Material for sequencing was a duodenal biopsy. The receptors come from a human donor with celiac disease.

CDR3 in amino acids: CATWRRRVIIKKLF. In DNA, the CDR3 is TGTGCCACCTGGCGCCGACGGGTTATTATAAAGAAACTCTTT. The chain couples TRGV3 to TRGJ1 or TRGJ2. Germline CDR1 and CDR2: VTNTFY and YDVSTARD (reference sequence). The CDR3 has 14 amino acids. Trimming at V came to 6 bases and at J to 10 bases, leaving 18 bases not matched to a gene.

The CDR3 DNA follows: TGTGCCACCTGGGGATATAAATATAAGAAACTCTTT. Protein sequence: CATWGYKYKKLF. This chain links TRGV8 with TRGJ1 or TRGJ2. Trimming removed 5 bases from V and 7 bases from J; junction bases left unmatched: 8. The germline gives CDR1 VENAVY, CDR2 YDSYNSRV. The CDR3 contains 12 residues.